One and the same sample provided the 2 T cell receptor beta chains below, sequenced in a study of shared clonotypes between healthy human individuals. Clones were read by immunoSEQ multiplex PCR, and TCRdb kept only the in-frame ones, dropping some. Of about 2.1 million clones listed, about 92% are singletons. As defined, naive CD8 cells were CD45RO-negative and positively selected for CCR7, with terminally differentiated effector memory CD45RA+ cells excluded. The sequencing sample was made of naive CD8+ T cells from PBMCs. All receptors come from a man aged 18 to 29 in good health. Some clones in this sample may be carry-over from other donors' samples.

The chain couples TRBV7-9 to TRBJ1-3; D is perhaps TRBD1 (6 bases). Trimming cost V 5 bases and J 8 bases, with 16 bases left between them. Germline V lookup: CDR1 SEHNR, CDR2 FQNEAQ (reference sequence). The CDR3 totals 14 residues. The CDR3 nucleotides read TGTGCCAGCAGCCCCTCGGACAGTTCGGACACCATATATTTT. It specifies CASSPSDSSDTIYF.

The chain joins TRBV11-2 to TRBJ2-3, with 10 positions matching TRBD2. The ends lost 0 bases at V and 9 bases at J; junction bases unmatched: 15. Germline loops: CDR1 SGHAT, CDR2 FQNNGV. The CDR3 is 18 residues long. As DNA, the CDR3 is TGTGCCAGCAGCTTAGATTCGTTCGGGCTAGCGGGAGCTCGCACGCAGTATTTT. It is translated as CASSLDSFGLAGARTQYF.